This TCR beta chain came from a study of blood T cell repertoires in COVID-19. The wider study: Material from acute and convalescent COVID-19 was sourced from the United States, Italy and Spain. T cells, B-cell-depleted T cells, or PBMCs supplied cDNA or gDNA.

Authors' data handling: Cell counts per sample came from amplifying reference gene primers. Profiled with immunoSEQ multiplex PCR; TCRdb holds only in-frame clones, not every one. Clone size and V and J calls were adopted from that table, with D and trimming inferred from the DNA. The data hold under 200,000 clones, with 70% to 90% observed a single time. Germline CDR1 reads KGHDR; CDR2 reads SFDVKD. V dropped 2 bases and J dropped 7 bases, with 19 bases sitting between them. The CDR3 runs to 16 residues. The sample consisted of peripheral blood. The clonotype was recovered from a man between 40 and 49 years old who had recovered from COVID-19. J is TRBJ1-2 and V is TRBV24-1; D is possibly TRBD1 (6 bases). Here the CDR3 DNA reads TGTGCCACCAGTGATTCGTCGGGGCAGGGGAATGGTGGCTACACCTTC. Translated, it gives CATSDSSGQGNGGYTF.